Shown below are 25 T cell receptor beta chains from a single sample sequenced in a study of blood T cell repertoires in COVID-19. Profiling relied on immunoSEQ multiplex PCR, and the TCRdb table lists in-frame clones only, not all of them. The data contain 200,000 or so clones, around 82% of them singletons. Specimen: PBMCs or T cells enriched from blood (not recorded which). These receptors all come from a woman aged 50 to 60 who had been exposed to COVID-19.

The chain has TRBV7-6 and TRBJ2-7, with D unclear. V gave up 0 bases and J gave up 1 base, with 7 bases separating them. The CDR3 contains 14 residues. Germline V gives CDR1 SGHVS, CDR2 FNYEAQ. The CDR3 loop reads CASSLAAGSYEQYF. For the CDR3, the DNA is TGTGCCAGCAGCTTAGCGGCAGGTTCCTACGAGCAGTACTTC.

The rearrangement joins TRBV13 to TRBJ1-4, with 8 bases fitting TRBD1. Germline CDR1 PRHDT, CDR2 FYEKMQ (reference sequence). The CDR3 length is 16 residues. The V segment lost 5 bases and the J segment 3 bases; nucleotides outside the gene matches: 8. DNA of the CDR3: TGTGCCAGCAGCCGAAGGACAGGGACATCTAATGAAAAACTGTTTTTT. Translating it yields CASSRRTGTSNEKLFF.

This chain uses TRBV10-1 with TRBJ2-2; 9 nucleotides align to TRBD2. This CDR3 has 18 amino acids. After removal of 0 bases from V and 1 base from J, the junction contained 6 bases not matched to a gene. Germline V gives CDR1 WNHNN, CDR2 SYGVQD (reference sequence). As DNA, the CDR3 is TGCGCCAGCAGTGAGTCAGGGCTAGCGGGGTTGAACACCGGGGAGCTGTTTTTT. Protein sequence: CASSESGLAGLNTGELFF.

The V call is TRBV4-1, the J call TRBJ2-5; D might be TRBD2 (5 bases). Looked up from germline, CDR1 is MGHRA and CDR2 is YSYEKL. The CDR3 has 14 residues. V lost 1 base to trimming and J lost 7 bases, with 13 bases between them. In DNA, the CDR3 is TGCGCCAGCAGCCAAGTTTCGGGGTCGGGGACCCAGTACTTC. Encoded protein: CASSQVSGSGTQYF.

V usage is TRBV5-8 and J usage is TRBJ1-3; D is perhaps TRBD1 (6 bases). The germline V gene encodes CDR1 SGHTS and CDR2 YDEGEE. The V gene lost 0 bases and the J gene lost 4 bases, with 11 bases spanning the gap. This CDR3 has 15 residues. DNA of the CDR3: TGTGCCAGCAGCTTGGCGGGACAATCGGGAAACACCATATATTTT. Amino acids: CASSLAGQSGNTIYF.

This clone has a single count. The V call is TRBV10-3, the J call TRBJ2-2, with a tentative D call TRBD2 (6 bases). This CDR3 comprises 15 residues. Deletions cut 5 bases from V and 1 base from J, with 11 bases between. The V gene's germline CDR1 is ENHRY and CDR2 SYGVKD. CDR3 sequence: CAISRRSGNTGELFF. CDR3 coding DNA: TGTGCCATCAGTCGACGTAGCGGGAACACCGGGGAGCTGTTTTTT.

CDR3 sequence: CASSVTGQGSYGYTF. CDR3 DNA sequence: TGTGCCAGCAGCGTCACGGGACAGGGTTCCTATGGCTACACCTTC. This chain joins TRBV9 and TRBJ1-2; 9 positions agree with TRBD1. The CDR3 sequence is 15 residues long. Germline CDR1 SGDLS, CDR2 YYNGEE. Unmatched junction bases numbered 6, after V lost 2 bases and J lost 4 bases.

This clone was detected only once. The chain uses TRBV7-3 and TRBJ2-5; D may be TRBD2 (7 bases). V shed 2 bases and J shed 5 bases, with 12 bases lying between them. Germline V gene sequence: CDR1 SGHTA, CDR2 FQGTGA. The CDR3 runs 14 residues. CDR3 coding DNA: TGTGCCAGCAGCTTATTACAGGGAGGGGAGACCCAGTACTTC. Amino acids: CASSLLQGGETQYF.

This chain uses TRBV10-1 with TRBJ2-1, with a possible D match to TRBD1 (5 bases). Germline V gene data show CDR1 as WNHNN and CDR2 as SYGVQD (reference sequence). This CDR3 region has 15 residues. V lost 4 bases, J lost 2 bases, and 12 bases lay in between. CDR3 loop: CASSVHRNPYNEQFF. DNA for the CDR3: TGCGCCAGCAGTGTACACAGGAACCCCTACAATGAGCAGTTCTTC.

The chain uses TRBV9 and TRBJ2-2, with D perhaps matching TRBD1 (6 bases). Between the trimmed V and J ends, which lost 3 bases and 4 bases, there was a span of 16 bases. The CDR3 runs 16 residues. Germline CDR1 SGDLS, CDR2 YYNGEE. The CDR3 nucleotides read TGTGCCAGCAGCGCTACCAGGGGCAGTATCACCGGGGAGCTGTTTTTT. It codes for CASSATRGSITGELFF.

The rearrangement links TRBV27 to TRBJ2-2; D call uncertain. Germline lookup yields CDR1 MNHEY and CDR2 SMNVEV (reference sequence). The CDR3 covers 14 residues. Deletions cut 8 bases from V and 6 bases from J, with 16 bases between. The DNA for the CDR3 is TGTGCCAGCGGGCAAGGCCATATGTCCGGGGAGCTGTTTTTT. This sequence encodes CASGQGHMSGELFF.

In regard to this clone: This may stem from a read error, because a much larger clone lies one nucleotide away. The chain has TRBV4-2 and TRBJ2-2, with 8 bases identical to TRBD1. This CDR3 comprises 15 residues. CDR1 is LGHNA, CDR2 YNFKEQ, per germline. Trimming removed 4 bases from V and 1 base from J; junction bases left unmatched: 2. The CDR3 nucleotides read TGTGCCAGCAGCCCCGGGACAGGGAACACCGGGGAGCTGTTTTTT. Encoded protein: CASSPGTGNTGELFF.

This clone was counted only a few times. CDR3: CASSVLSASGGLRRDEQFF. CDR3 nucleotide sequence: TGTGCCAGCAGCGTACTATCGGCTAGCGGGGGGCTTCGCAGAGATGAGCAGTTCTTC. V is TRBV9 and J is TRBJ2-1; TRBD2 matches 11 bases. The CDR3 length is 19 residues. Germline V gene lookup returns CDR1 SGDLS and CDR2 YYNGEE. The trim removed 1 base at V and 8 bases at J, leaving 17 bases unmatched.

The genes are TRBV20-1 and TRBJ1-5; tentatively, D is TRBD1 (5 bases). Germline CDR1 is DFQATT and CDR2 is SNEGSKA (reference sequence). V was cut by 3 bases and J by 2 bases, with 11 bases left in between. This CDR3 is built from 14 residues. The CDR3 here is CSASDSGGNQPQHF. The CDR3 region has the DNA TGCAGTGCTAGTGATTCGGGGGGCAATCAGCCCCAGCATTTT.

V usage is TRBV7-6 and J usage is TRBJ1-5, with D maybe TRBD1 (5 bases). With 6 bases removed from V and 2 bases from J, the gap between germline ends came to 20 bases. This CDR3 has 17 residues. Germline-derived CDR1 and CDR2 are SGHVS and FNYEAQ. CDR3 protein: CASRDLRQLMCNQPQHF. CDR3 in DNA: TGTGCCAGCAGGGACCTCAGACAGCTGATGTGCAATCAGCCCCAGCATTTT.

The chain recombines TRBV9 with TRBJ2-2; 8 positions agree with TRBD1. The CDR3 runs 16 residues. The germline V gene has CDR1 SGDLS and CDR2 YYNGEE. J lost 3 bases, V lost 4 bases, and 8 bases had no gene match. DNA for the CDR3: TGTGCCAGCAGCCCCCGGACAGGGCAGGACACCGGGGAGCTGTTTTTT. This codes for CASSPRTGQDTGELFF.

The rearrangement joins TRBV15 to TRBJ2-7, with 10 bases that match TRBD1. After removal of 5 bases from V and 2 bases from J, the junction contained 3 bases not matched to a gene. This CDR3 comprises 14 residues. The germline V gene encodes CDR1 LNHNV and CDR2 YYDKDF (reference sequence). The CDR3 reads CATSGDRGTYEQYF. The DNA for the CDR3 is TGTGCCACCAGCGGGGACAGGGGCACCTACGAGCAGTACTTC.

This clone was seen once. V and J are TRBV5-1 and TRBJ1-1; TRBD1 agrees at 11 bases. The CDR3 is 14 amino acids. Losses at the gene ends were 4 bases for V and 5 bases for J; bases not matched to a gene: 4. Germline loops: CDR1 SGHRS, CDR2 YFSETQ. For the CDR3, the DNA is TGCGCCAGCAGCCAAGGACAGGGGGCGACTGAAGCTTTCTTT. It translates to CASSQGQGATEAFF.

This clone was counted between two and nine times. The chain employs TRBV27 and TRBJ2-2; D is perhaps TRBD1 (6 bases). CDR1 is MNHEY, CDR2 SMNVEV, per germline (reference sequence). The CDR3 runs 15 residues. V was pared by 5 bases and J by 6 bases, with 16 bases between. The CDR3, as DNA: TGTGCCAGCAGTGACCGGGACACATCCCCCGGGGAGCTGTTTTTT. Translated: CASSDRDTSPGELFF.

This clone was recorded at least ten times. The chain employs TRBV9 and TRBJ2-3; the match to TRBD2 covers 8 bases. Germline lookup yields CDR1 SGDLS and CDR2 YYNGEE. Losses at the gene ends were 1 base for V and 0 bases for J; bases not matched to a gene: 4. This CDR3 spans 16 amino acids. The CDR3 nucleotides read TGTGCCAGCAGCGTACCAAGCGGGGGTAGCACAGATACGCAGTATTTT. Residues: CASSVPSGGSTDTQYF. The full variable domain, completed using reference TRBV9 and TRBJ2-3, is DSGVTQTPKHLITATGQRVTLRCSPRSGDLSVYWYQQSLDQGLQFLIQYYNGEERAKGNILERFSAQQFPDLHSELNLSSLELGDSALYFCASSVPSGGSTDTQYFGPGTRLTVL.

The rearrangement joins TRBV18 to TRBJ2-7, with 7 bases that match TRBD1. The junction had 6 bases not matched to a gene; V was cut back by 4 bases and J by 0 bases. The germline V gene encodes CDR1 KGHSH and CDR2 LQKENI. This CDR3 contains 15 residues. The CDR3 here is CASSRPTGTSYEQYF. As DNA, the CDR3 is TGTGCCAGCTCACGCCCGACAGGGACCTCCTACGAGCAGTACTTC. Full variable domain (missing parts from reference TRBV18 and TRBJ2-7): NAGVMQNPRHLVRRRGQEARLRCSPMKGHSHVYWYRQLPEEGLKFMVYLQKENIIDESGMPKERFSAEFPKEGPSILRIQQVVRGDSAAYFCASSRPTGTSYEQYFGPGTRLTVT.

The V call is TRBV30, the J call TRBJ1-2; possibly TRBD1 for D (6 bases). The CDR3 sequence is 14 residues long. Germline V lookup: CDR1 GTSNPN, CDR2 SVGIG (reference sequence). The V gene lost 1 base and the J gene lost 5 bases, with 14 bases spanning the gap. DNA of the CDR3: TGTGCCTGGAGTGGGGTAACAGGGAATTATGGCTACACCTTC. Translated, it gives CAWSGVTGNYGYTF.

As concerns this clone: The germline gene is not matched at one end of the junction; a read error may be the cause. V usage is TRBV28 and J usage is TRBJ1-6, with D hard to call. Germline CDR1 is MDHEN and CDR2 is SYDVKM. The CDR3 runs to 17 residues. CDR3 in DNA: TGTACCAGCAGTCCACGCCTGGGGAGAACCTATAATTCACCCCTCCACTTT. This codes for CTSSPRLGRTYNSPLHF.

The chain links TRBV11-2 to TRBJ1-1, with TRBD1 identical over 7 bases. Germline CDR1 SGHAT, CDR2 FQNNGV. CDR3 size: 15 residues. The junction had 2 bases not matched to a gene; V was cut back by 1 base and J by 0 bases. The CDR3 DNA reads TGTGCCAGCAGCTTAGCGACAGGGATGAACACTGAAGCTTTCTTT. The encoded protein is CASSLATGMNTEAFF.

The rearrangement joins TRBV7-8 to TRBJ1-2, with D unresolved. The CDR3 totals 11 residues. CDR1 SGHVS and CDR2 FQNEAQ come from the germline V gene. V gave up 5 bases and J gave up 5 bases, with 6 bases separating them. CDR3 nucleotide sequence: TGTGCCAGCAGCCCCGGGTATGGCTACACCTTC. Translated: CASSPGYGYTF.